This is a list of T cell receptor beta chains from one sample in a study of T cells expressing NK-cell markers. With the 5' RACE reads reprocessed, TCRdb shows one record per CDR3 protein and no DNA. The sample has more than 90,000 distinct CDR3 sequences; the top ten hold about a fifth. Material for sequencing was blood T cells: a sorted CD56 or NKG2C T cell subset, CD4+ or CD8+ T cells, or bulk PBMC T cells (not recorded which). The source of these receptors is a woman between 18 and 69 years old in good health. CDR3s include the opening cysteine and the closing phenylalanine or tryptophan.

TRBV5-6	TRBJ1-4	CASIGESQGRLFF
TRBV20-1	TRBJ2-5	CSADGPLGLAGETQYF
TRBV7-9	TRBJ2-1	CASSFPRINEQFF
TRBV4-3	TRBJ2-3	CASSPAGTGGNTDTQYF
TRBV10-2	TRBJ2-1	CASLGQTGQGGYNEQFF
TRBV7-2	TRBJ2-6	CASTQGVGANVLTF
TRBV7-3	TRBJ2-1	CASSPGEGAYNEQFF
TRBV7-9	TRBJ1-2	CASSFTSNYGYTF
TRBV5-6	TRBJ2-7	CASSLGLFEQYF
TRBV7-9	TRBJ2-3	CASSFELVTDTQYF
TRBV7-6	TRBJ2-3	CASSSLGNSFTDTQYF
TRBV30	TRBJ2-3	CASQYPDLRGGLTDTQYF
TRBV7-2	TRBJ2-1	CASSLDLMDEQFF
TRBV7-2	TRBJ1-5	CASSLDRGTYSNQPQHF
TRBV4-3	TRBJ2-5	CASSQDRPRDGETQYF
TRBV12-3/TRBV12-4	TRBJ2-2	CASSLSGRGGTGELFF
TRBV19	TRBJ1-5	CASSMDSGINQPQHF